The T cell receptor beta chain described here comes from a study of T cell repertoires in cytomegalovirus infection. From the reads, TCRdb called clonotypes with MiXCR, one entry per CDR3 protein. The sample holds 650,000 to 900,000 distinct CDR3 sequences, about 29% seen once. This clonotype was counted a few times. What it recognizes is unknown. Trimming shortened V by 8 bases and J by 0 bases, and 17 bases separated the two germline ends. Germline CDR1 LNHNV, CDR2 YYDKDF (reference sequence). The CDR3 contains 15 residues. The genes are TRBV15 and TRBJ2-7; perhaps TRBD1 as D (6 bases). This receptor was taken from a human donor in good health (CMV status not recorded). Some clones in this sample may be carry-over from other donors' samples. The input for sequencing was cultured CD8+ T cells from PBMCs, taken from culture after CMV antigen stimulation. Here the CDR3 reads CATAEGQPISYEQYF. The CDR3 coding sequence is TGTGCCACCGCAGAAGGACAGCCGATCTCCTACGAGCAGTACTTC.